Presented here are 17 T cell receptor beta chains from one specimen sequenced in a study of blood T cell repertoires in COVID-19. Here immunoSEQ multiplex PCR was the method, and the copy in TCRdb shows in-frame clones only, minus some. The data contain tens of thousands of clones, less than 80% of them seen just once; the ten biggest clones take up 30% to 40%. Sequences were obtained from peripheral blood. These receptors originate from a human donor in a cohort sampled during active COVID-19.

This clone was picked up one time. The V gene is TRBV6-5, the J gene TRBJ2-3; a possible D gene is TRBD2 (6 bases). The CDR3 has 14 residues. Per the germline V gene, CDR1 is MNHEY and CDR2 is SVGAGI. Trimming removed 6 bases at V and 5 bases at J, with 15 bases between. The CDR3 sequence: CASSGGAIVDTQYF. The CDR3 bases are TGTGCCAGCAGCGGAGGGGCGATCGTAGATACGCAGTATTTT.

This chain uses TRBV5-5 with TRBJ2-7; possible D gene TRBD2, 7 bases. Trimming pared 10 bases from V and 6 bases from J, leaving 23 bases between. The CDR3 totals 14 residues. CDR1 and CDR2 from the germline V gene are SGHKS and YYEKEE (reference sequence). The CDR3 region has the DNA TGTGCCGGGTCTTTTCGGGGGGCCCTGGGCGAGCAGTACTTC. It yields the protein CAGSFRGALGEQYF.

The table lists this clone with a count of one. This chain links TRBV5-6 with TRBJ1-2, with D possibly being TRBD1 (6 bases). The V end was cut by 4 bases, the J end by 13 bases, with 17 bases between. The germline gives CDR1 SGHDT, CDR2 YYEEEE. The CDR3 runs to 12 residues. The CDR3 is CASSPLGGPATF. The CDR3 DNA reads TGTGCCAGCAGCCCTTTGGGGGGGCCAGCCACCTTC.

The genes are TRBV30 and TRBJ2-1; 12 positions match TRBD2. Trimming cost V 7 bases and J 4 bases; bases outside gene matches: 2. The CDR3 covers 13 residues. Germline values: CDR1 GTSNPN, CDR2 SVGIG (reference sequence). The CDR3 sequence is CASTSGGYNEQFF. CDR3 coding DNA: TGTGCCTCGACTAGCGGGGGTTACAATGAGCAGTTCTTC.

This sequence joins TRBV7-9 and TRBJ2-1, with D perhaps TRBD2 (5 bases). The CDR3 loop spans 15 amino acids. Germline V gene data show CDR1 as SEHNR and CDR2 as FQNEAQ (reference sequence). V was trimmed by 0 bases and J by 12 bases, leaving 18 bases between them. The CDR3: CASSLATSGSGWQFF. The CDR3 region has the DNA TGTGCCAGCAGCTTAGCTACCTCGGGGAGTGGGTGGCAGTTCTTC. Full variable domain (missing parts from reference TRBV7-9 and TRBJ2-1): DTGVSQNPRHKITKRGQNVTFRCDPISEHNRLYWYRQTLGQGPEFLTYFQNEAQLEKSRLLSDRFSAERPKGSFSTLEIQRTEQGDSAMYLCASSLATSGSGWQFFGPGTRLTVL.

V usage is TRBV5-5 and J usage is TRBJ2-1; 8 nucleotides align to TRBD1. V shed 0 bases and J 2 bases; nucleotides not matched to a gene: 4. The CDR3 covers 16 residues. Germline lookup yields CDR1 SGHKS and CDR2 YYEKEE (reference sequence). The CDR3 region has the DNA TGTGCCAGCAGCTTGGGCCCGGACAGGGCCTACAATGAGCAGTTCTTC. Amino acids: CASSLGPDRAYNEQFF. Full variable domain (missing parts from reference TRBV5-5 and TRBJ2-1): DAGVTQSPTHLIKTRGQQVTLRCSPISGHKSVSWYQQVLGQGPQFIFQYYEKEERGRGNFPDRFSARQFPNYSSELNVNALLLGDSALYLCASSLGPDRAYNEQFFGPGTRLTVL.

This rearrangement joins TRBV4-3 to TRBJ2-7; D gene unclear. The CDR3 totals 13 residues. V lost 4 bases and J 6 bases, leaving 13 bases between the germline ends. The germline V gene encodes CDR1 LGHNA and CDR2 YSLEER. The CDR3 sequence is CASSPQIFAEQYF. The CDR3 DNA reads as TGCGCCAGCAGCCCTCAGATTTTCGCCGAGCAGTACTTC.

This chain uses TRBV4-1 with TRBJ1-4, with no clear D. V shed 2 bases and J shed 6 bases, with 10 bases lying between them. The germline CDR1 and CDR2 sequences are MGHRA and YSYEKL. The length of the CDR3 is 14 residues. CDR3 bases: TGCGCCAGCAGCCAAATAGCCGCGGATGAAAAACTGTTTTTT. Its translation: CASSQIAADEKLFF.

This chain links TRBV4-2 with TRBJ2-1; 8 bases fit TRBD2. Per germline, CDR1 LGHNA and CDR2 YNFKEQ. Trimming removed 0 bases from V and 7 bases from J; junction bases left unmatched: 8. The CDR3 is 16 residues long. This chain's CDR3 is CASSQESGGRRNEQFF. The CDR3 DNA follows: TGTGCCAGCAGCCAAGAGTCTGGCGGGAGGAGGAATGAGCAGTTCTTC.

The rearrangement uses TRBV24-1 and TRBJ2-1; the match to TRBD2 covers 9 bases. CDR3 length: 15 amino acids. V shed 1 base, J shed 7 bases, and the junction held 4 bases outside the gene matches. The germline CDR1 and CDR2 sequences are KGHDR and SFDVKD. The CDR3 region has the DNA TGTGCCACCAGTGATTTAATAGCGGGAGCTAATGAGCAGTTCTTC. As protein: CATSDLIAGANEQFF.

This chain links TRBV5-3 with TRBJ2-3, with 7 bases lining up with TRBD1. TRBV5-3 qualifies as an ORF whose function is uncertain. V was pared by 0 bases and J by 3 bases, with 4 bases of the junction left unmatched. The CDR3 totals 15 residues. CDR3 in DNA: TGTGCCAGAAGCTTGGGAGGGGGCAGGACAGATACGCAGTATTTT. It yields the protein CARSLGGGRTDTQYF.

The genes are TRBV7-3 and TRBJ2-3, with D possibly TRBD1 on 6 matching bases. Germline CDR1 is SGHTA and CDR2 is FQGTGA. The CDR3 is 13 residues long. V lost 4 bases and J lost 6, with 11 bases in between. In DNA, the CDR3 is TGTGCCAGCAGCTCAGGGGTACTCGATACGCAGTATTTT. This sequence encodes CASSSGVLDTQYF.

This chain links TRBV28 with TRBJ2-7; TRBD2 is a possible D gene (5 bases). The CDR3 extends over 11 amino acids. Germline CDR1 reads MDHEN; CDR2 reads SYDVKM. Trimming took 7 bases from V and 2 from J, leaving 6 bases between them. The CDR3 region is CASTGAYEQYF. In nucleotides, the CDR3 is TGTGCCAGCACCGGGGCCTACGAGCAGTACTTC.

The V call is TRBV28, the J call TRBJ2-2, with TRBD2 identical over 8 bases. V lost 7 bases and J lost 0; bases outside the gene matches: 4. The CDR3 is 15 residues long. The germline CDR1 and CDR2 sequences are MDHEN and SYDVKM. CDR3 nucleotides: TGTGCCAGCACCTTAGCGGGACCGAACACCGGGGAGCTGTTTTTT. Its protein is CASTLAGPNTGELFF.

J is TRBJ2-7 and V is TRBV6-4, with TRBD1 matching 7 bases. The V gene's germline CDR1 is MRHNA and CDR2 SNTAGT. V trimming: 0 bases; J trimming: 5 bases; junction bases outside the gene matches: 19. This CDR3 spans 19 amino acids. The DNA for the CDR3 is TGTGCCAGCAGTGACTCGATGGGCGTACCCGCGACAGGGATCAACGAGCAGTACTTC. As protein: CASSDSMGVPATGINEQYF.

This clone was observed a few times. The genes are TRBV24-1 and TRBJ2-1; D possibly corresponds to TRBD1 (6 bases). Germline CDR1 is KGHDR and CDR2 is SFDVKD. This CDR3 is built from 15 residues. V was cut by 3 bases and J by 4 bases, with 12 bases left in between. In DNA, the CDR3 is TGTGCCACCAGTGATGCAGGGGTACTATACAATGAGCAGTTCTTC. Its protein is CATSDAGVLYNEQFF.

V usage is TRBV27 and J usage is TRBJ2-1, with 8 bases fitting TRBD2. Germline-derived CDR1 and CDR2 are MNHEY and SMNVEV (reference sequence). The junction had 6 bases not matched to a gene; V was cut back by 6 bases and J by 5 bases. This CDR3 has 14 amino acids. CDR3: CASRRPGLDNEQFF. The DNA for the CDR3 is TGTGCCAGCAGGAGACCGGGACTAGACAATGAGCAGTTCTTC.